The sequence of this T cell receptor (beta chain) was determined in a study of CD8+CD57+ T cells in acquired aplastic anemia. CDR3 and TCR beta VDJ profiling relied on genomic DNA as the template. TCRdb used MiXCR to reprocess the reads, holding one entry per CDR3 protein. The table has just over 150,000 distinct CDR3 sequences, 45% to 50% seen once. The V gene's germline CDR1 is LGHNT and CDR2 FRNRAP. The ends lost 4 bases at V and 5 bases at J; junction bases unmatched: 14. This CDR3 is built from 16 residues. Concerning this clonotype itself: Its antigen is still unknown.

Study-wide points: Fewer than 30 CD8+ CDR3 sequences were shared between patients and controls.

Sequenced patients had shown CD8+CD57+ cell expansion by flow cytometry. The receptor's source is a human donor with aplastic anemia. The sequenced material came from sorted CD4+, CD8+, or CD8+CD57+ T cells (not recorded which) from PBMCs. The rearrangement uses TRBV12-5 and TRBJ2-7; 7 positions agree with TRBD1. The CDR3 here is CASGSPVRTGDHEQYF. The DNA for the CDR3 is TGTGCTAGTGGTTCCCCCGTCCGGACAGGAGACCACGAGCAGTACTTC.